The next 9 T cell receptor beta chains were all read from a single sample in a study of Ad26.COV2.S vaccination and SARS-CoV-2 variants. The sample's treatment: roughly 19 received Ad26.COV2.S at low or high dose, single or two shots; roughly five received placebo; per-sample allocation not given. Sampling was done on day 63 after the first vaccine or placebo injection. The repertoire was sequenced with immunoSEQ multiplex PCR; TCRdb's copy has only in-frame clones and lacks some. The sample has hundreds of thousands of clones, roughly nine tenths seen once; the top ten hold about 1.5%. The sample in question was peripheral blood, obtained in a trial of Ad26.COV2.S vaccine versus placebo. The origin of the receptors is a person between 18 and 65 years old who received the Ad26.COV2.S COVID-19 vaccine or a placebo.

The V and J genes are TRBV30 and TRBJ1-3; D uncertain. The CDR3 has 15 residues. Trimming stripped 0 bases from V and 0 bases from J, with 9 bases between. Germline V gene sequence: CDR1 GTSNPN, CDR2 SVGIG (reference sequence). The CDR3 is CAWSVRLRSGNTIYF. In DNA, the CDR3 is TGTGCCTGGAGTGTCAGGCTGCGCTCTGGAAACACCATATATTTT.

V gene TRBV7-2 combines with J gene TRBJ2-3; perhaps TRBD2 as D (6 bases). Germline V gene data show CDR1 as SGHTA and CDR2 as FQGNSA. This CDR3 contains 19 residues. V was cut by 4 bases and J by 1 base, with 24 bases left in between. DNA for the CDR3: TGTGCCAGCAGCTCCAGGGACGGGATAGCGGAGGGCGGCACAGATACGCAGTATTTT. It yields the protein CASSSRDGIAEGGTDTQYF.

This clone came up once. The V call is TRBV12-3 or TRBV12-4, the J call TRBJ1-1; D not certain. The CDR3 has 13 residues. The germline V and J ends were trimmed by 6 bases and 7 bases, with 15 bases remaining between them. CDR3 in DNA: TGTGCCAGCAGCCCCCGACCAGAAGTTGAAGCTTTCTTT. This sequence encodes CASSPRPEVEAFF.

The chain has TRBV30 and TRBJ1-2; D is unclear. V gave up 5 bases and J gave up 4 bases, with 11 bases separating them. The CDR3 sequence is 12 residues long. Germline V gives CDR1 GTSNPN, CDR2 SVGIG (reference sequence). For the CDR3, the DNA is TGTGCCTGGGGTGAGGGCCCCTATGGCTACACCTTC. Residues: CAWGEGPYGYTF.

The rearrangement uses TRBV30 and TRBJ2-1; TRBD2 aligns across 9 bases. This CDR3 is 14 amino acids long. V was pared by 2 bases and J by 8 bases, with 7 bases of the junction left unmatched. Looked up from germline, CDR1 is GTSNPN and CDR2 is SVGIG (reference sequence). CDR3 in amino acids: CAWSLASGEYEQFF. CDR3 nucleotides: TGTGCCTGGAGTTTAGCTAGCGGGGAATATGAGCAGTTCTTC.

The chain is built from TRBV7-8 and TRBJ2-1; TRBD1 is a possible D gene (8 bases). Germline V gives CDR1 SGHVS, CDR2 FQNEAQ. V lost 1 base and J lost 15, with 16 bases in between. The CDR3 is 13 residues long. This chain's CDR3 is CASSLVDRAGVFF. CDR3 DNA sequence: TGTGCCAGCAGCTTAGTGGACAGGGCGGGGGTGTTCTTC.

This rearrangement joins TRBV3-1 (or the pseudogene TRBV3-2) to TRBJ2-1; TRBD2 matches at 9 bases. The ends lost 1 base at V and 4 bases at J; junction bases unmatched: 2. Germline assignment: CDR1 LGHDT and CDR2 YNNKEL (reference sequence). This CDR3 contains 15 residues. The CDR3 nucleotides are TGTGCCAGCAGCCAAGTAGCGGGAGTTTACAATGAGCAGTTCTTC. Encoded protein: CASSQVAGVYNEQFF.

This chain joins TRBV29-1 and TRBJ2-7; D gene unclear. V lost 4 bases and J lost 0, with 10 bases in between. The V gene's germline CDR1 is SQVTM and CDR2 ANQGSEA. The CDR3 consists of 13 residues. The CDR3 spells CSVASSSSYEQYF. The CDR3 DNA reads TGCAGCGTTGCCTCGTCGAGCTCCTACGAGCAGTACTTC.

This chain uses TRBV30 with TRBJ2-2; possibly TRBD2 for D (6 bases). This CDR3 has 15 residues. Germline assignment: CDR1 GTSNPN and CDR2 SVGIG (reference sequence). With 4 bases removed from V and 3 bases from J, the gap between germline ends came to 15 bases. In DNA form, the CDR3 reads TGTGCCTGGATCACCGGCGCGGGGCACACCGGGGAGCTGTTTTTT. Protein: CAWITGAGHTGELFF.